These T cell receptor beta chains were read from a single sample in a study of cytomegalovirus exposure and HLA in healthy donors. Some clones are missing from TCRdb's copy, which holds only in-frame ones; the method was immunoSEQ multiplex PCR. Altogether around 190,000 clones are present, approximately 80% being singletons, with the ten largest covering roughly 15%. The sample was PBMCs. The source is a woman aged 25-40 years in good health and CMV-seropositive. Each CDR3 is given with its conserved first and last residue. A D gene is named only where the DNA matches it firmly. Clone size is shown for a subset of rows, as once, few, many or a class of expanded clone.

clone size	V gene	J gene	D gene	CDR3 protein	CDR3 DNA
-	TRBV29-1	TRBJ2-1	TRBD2	CSVRVGTSGNNEQFF	TGCAGCGTTCGCGTCGGGACTAGCGGCAACAATGAGCAGTTCTTC
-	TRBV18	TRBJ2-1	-	CASSPRDSGNEQFF	TGTGCCAGCTCACCACGGGATAGCGGCAATGAGCAGTTCTTC
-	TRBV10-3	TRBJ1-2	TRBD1	CAIGTRQGGLDYGYTF	TGTGCCATCGGAACAAGACAGGGGGGGCTAGATTATGGCTACACCTTC
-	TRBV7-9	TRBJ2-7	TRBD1	CASSFEGTGPNEQYF	TGTGCCAGCAGCTTCGAAGGGACAGGTCCGAACGAGCAGTACTTC
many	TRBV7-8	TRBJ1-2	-	CASSSLNIPGSYGYTF	TGTGCCAGCAGCTCCCTGAATATTCCGGGATCCTATGGCTACACCTTC
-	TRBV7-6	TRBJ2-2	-	CASSSPKGGGTGELFF	TGTGCCAGCAGCTCGCCTAAGGGGGGGGGAACCGGGGAGCTGTTTTTT
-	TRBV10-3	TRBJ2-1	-	CAISPVPSYNEQFF	TGTGCCATCAGCCCCGTCCCCTCCTACAATGAGCAGTTCTTC
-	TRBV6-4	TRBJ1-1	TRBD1	CASSRDRGNTEAFF	TGTGCCAGCAGTCGCGACAGGGGGAACACTGAAGCTTTCTTT
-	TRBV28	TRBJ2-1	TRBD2	CASSIAGRAAVHEQFF	TGTGCCAGCTCTATAGCGGGGAGGGCCGCGGTCCATGAGCAGTTCTTC
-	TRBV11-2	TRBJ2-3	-	CASSPGQFLTDTQYF	TGTGCCAGCAGCCCAGGACAGTTTCTCACAGATACGCAGTATTTT
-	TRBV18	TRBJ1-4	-	CASSLPLGANEKLFF	TGTGCCAGCTCACTCCCTTTGGGAGCTAATGAAAAACTGTTTTTT
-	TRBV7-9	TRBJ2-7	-	CASSPSEGGAPFFSYEQYF	TGTGCCAGCAGCCCCTCTGAGGGGGGGGCCCCTTTTTTTTCCTACGAGCAGTACTTC
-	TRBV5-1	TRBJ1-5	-	CASSLAGGQPQHF	TGCGCCAGCAGCTTGGCGGGGGGGCAGCCCCAGCATTTT
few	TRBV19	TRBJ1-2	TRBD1	CASSSTHQGASGYTF	TGTGCCAGTAGTTCTACTCACCAGGGGGCCAGTGGCTACACCTTC
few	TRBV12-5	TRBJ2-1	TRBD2	CASGLEPSGGALEQFF	TGTGCTAGTGGTTTGGAACCTAGCGGGGGGGCCCTTGAGCAGTTCTTC